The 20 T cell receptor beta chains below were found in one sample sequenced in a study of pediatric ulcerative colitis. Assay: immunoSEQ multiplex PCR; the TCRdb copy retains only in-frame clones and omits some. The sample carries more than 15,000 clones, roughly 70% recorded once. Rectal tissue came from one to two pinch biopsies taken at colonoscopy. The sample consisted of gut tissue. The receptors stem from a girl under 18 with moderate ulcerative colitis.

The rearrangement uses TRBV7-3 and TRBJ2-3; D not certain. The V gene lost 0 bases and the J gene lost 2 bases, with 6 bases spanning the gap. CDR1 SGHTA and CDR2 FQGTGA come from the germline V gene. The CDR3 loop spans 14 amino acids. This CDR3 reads CASSLTSPTDTQYF. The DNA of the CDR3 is TGTGCCAGCAGCTTAACTAGTCCCACAGATACGCAGTATTTT.

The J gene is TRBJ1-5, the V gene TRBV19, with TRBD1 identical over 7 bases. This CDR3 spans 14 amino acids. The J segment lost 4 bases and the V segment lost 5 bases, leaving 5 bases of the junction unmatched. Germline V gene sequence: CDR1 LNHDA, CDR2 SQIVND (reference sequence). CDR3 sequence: CASSEGQRNQPQHF. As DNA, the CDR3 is TGTGCCAGTAGTGAGGGACAGCGGAATCAGCCCCAGCATTTT.

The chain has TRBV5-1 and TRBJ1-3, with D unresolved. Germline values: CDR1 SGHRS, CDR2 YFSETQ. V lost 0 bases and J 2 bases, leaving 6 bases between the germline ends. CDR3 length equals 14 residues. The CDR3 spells CASSLGPTGNTIYF. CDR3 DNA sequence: TGCGCCAGCAGCTTGGGACCGACTGGAAACACCATATATTTT. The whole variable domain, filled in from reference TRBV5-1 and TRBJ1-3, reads KAGVTQTPRYLIKTRGQQVTLSCSPISGHRSVSWYQQTPGQGLQFLFEYFSETQRNKGNFPGRFSGRQFSNSRSEMNVSTLELGDSALYLCASSLGPTGNTIYFGEGSWLTVV.

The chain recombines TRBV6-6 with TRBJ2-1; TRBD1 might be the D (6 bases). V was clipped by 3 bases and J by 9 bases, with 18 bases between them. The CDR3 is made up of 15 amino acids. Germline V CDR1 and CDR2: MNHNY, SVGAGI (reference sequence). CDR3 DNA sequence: TGTGCCAGCAGTTATCTAATTGGGGTAGGGGGTGAGCAGTTCTTC. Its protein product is CASSYLIGVGGEQFF.

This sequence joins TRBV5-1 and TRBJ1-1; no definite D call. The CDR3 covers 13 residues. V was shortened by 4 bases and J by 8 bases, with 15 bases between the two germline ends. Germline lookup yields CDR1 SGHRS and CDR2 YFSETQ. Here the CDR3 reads CASSTQRGEEAFF. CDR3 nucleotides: TGCGCCAGCAGCACCCAACGCGGAGAGGAAGCTTTCTTT.

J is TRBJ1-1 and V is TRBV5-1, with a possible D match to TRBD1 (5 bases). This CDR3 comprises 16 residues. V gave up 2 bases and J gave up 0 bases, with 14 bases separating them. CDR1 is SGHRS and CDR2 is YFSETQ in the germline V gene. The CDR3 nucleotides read TGCGCCAGCAGCTTAGGACGGGGCGGGATGAACACTGAAGCTTTCTTT. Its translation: CASSLGRGGMNTEAFF.

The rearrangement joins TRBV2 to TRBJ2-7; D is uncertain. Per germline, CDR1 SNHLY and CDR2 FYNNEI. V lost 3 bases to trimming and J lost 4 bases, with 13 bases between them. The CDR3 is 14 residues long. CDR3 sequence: CASSDHGVGYEQYF. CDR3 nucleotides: TGTGCCAGCAGTGATCATGGGGTAGGATACGAGCAGTACTTC.

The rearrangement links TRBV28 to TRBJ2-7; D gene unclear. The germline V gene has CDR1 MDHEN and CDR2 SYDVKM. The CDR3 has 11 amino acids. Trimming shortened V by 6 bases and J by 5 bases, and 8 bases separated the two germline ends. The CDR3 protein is CASSIFHEQYF. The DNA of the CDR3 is TGTGCCAGCAGCATATTCCACGAGCAGTACTTC.

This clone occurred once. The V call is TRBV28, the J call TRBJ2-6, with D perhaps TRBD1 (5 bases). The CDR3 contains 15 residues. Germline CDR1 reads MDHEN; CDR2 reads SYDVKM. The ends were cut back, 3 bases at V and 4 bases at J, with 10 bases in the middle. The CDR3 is CASSLGRAGANVLTF. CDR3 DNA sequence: TGTGCCAGCAGTTTGGGCAGGGCCGGGGCCAACGTCCTGACTTTC. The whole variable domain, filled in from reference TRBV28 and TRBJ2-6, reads DVKVTQSSRYLVKRTGEKVFLECVQDMDHENMFWYRQDPGLGLRLIYFSYDVKMKEKGDIPEGYSVSREKKERFSLILESASTNQTSMYLCASSLGRAGANVLTFGAGSRLTVL.

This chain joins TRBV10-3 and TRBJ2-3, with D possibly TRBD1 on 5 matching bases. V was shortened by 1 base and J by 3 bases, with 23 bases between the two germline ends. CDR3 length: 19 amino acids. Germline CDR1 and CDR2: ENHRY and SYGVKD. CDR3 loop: CAISEWGPRPLPTTDTQYF. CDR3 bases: TGTGCCATCAGTGAGTGGGGCCCTCGGCCTCTCCCTACTACAGATACGCAGTATTTT.

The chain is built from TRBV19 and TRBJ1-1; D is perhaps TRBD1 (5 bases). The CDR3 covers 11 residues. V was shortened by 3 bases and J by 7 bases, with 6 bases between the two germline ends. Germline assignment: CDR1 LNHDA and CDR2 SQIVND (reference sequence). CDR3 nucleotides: TGTGCCAGTAGTATGGGACTTGAAGCTTTCTTT. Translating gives CASSMGLEAFF.

The CDR3 is CASSLLIVGNQPQHF. The CDR3 nucleotides are TGTGCCAGCAGTTTATTGATTGTGGGCAATCAGCCCCAGCATTTT. The rearrangement uses TRBV28 and TRBJ1-5; D unresolved. The V end lost 1 base, the J end lost 2 bases, and 9 bases lay between the germline ends. From germline, CDR1 is MDHEN and CDR2 SYDVKM. CDR3 length equals 15 residues.

CDR3 bases: TGTGCCAGCAGCAAAGTAGTGCTAGCGGAGGGGAAAGAGACCCAGTACTTC. Amino acids: CASSKVVLAEGKETQYF. The chain links TRBV21-1 to TRBJ2-5; the table's D gene call, TRBD2, was not cross checked with the DNA. TRBV21-1 is a recognized pseudogene. The CDR3 spans 17 residues.

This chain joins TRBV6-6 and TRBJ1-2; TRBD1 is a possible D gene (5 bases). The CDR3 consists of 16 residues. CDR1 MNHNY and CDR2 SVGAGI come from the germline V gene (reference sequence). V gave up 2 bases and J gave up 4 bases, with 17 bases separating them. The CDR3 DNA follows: TGTGCCAGCAGTTACACCCAGGGCAGGGATGCCTATGGCTACACCTTC. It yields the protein CASSYTQGRDAYGYTF.

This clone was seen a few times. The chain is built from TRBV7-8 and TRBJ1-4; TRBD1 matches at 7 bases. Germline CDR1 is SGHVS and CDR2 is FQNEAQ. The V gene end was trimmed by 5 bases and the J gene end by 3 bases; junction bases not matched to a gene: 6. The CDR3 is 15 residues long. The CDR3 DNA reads TGTGCCAGCAGCCGAGACAGGGAACCTAATGAAAAACTGTTTTTT. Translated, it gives CASSRDREPNEKLFF.

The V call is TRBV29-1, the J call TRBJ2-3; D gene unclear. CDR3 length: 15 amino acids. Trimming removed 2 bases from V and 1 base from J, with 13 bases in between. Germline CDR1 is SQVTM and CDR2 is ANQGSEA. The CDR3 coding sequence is TGCAGCGTTGAAAAGAGTGGGCCTCGCACAGATACGCAGTATTTT. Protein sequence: CSVEKSGPRTDTQYF.

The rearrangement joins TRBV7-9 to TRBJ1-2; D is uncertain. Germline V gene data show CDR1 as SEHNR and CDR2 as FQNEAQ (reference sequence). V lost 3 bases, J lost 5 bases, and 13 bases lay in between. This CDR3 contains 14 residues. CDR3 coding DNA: TGTGCCAGCAGCTTGGTTAGGGAAATATATGGCTACACCTTC. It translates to CASSLVREIYGYTF.

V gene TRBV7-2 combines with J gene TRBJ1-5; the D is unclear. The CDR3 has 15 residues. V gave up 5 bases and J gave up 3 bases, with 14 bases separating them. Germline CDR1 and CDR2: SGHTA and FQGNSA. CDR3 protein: CASSKGSRNNQPQHF. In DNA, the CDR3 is TGTGCCAGCAGCAAAGGGTCCAGGAACAATCAGCCCCAGCATTTT.

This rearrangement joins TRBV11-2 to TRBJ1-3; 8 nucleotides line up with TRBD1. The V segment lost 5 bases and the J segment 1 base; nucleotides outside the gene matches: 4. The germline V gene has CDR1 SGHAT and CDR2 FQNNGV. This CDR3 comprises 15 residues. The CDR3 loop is CASSIYRGSGNTIYF. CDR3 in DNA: TGTGCCAGCAGCATATACAGGGGGTCTGGAAACACCATATATTTT.

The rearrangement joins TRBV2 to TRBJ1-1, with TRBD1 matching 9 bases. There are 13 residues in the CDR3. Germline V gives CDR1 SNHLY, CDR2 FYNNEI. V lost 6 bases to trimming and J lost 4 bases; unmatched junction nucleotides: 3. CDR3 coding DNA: TGTGCCAGCAGAGGGACAGGGAGCACTGAAGCTTTCTTT. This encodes CASRGTGSTEAFF. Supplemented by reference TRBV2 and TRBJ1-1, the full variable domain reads EPEVTQTPSHQVTQMGQEVILRCVPISNHLYFYWYRQILGQKVEFLVSFYNNEISEKSEIFDDQFSVERPDGSNFTLKIRSTKLEDSAMYFCASRGTGSTEAFFGQGTRLTVV.